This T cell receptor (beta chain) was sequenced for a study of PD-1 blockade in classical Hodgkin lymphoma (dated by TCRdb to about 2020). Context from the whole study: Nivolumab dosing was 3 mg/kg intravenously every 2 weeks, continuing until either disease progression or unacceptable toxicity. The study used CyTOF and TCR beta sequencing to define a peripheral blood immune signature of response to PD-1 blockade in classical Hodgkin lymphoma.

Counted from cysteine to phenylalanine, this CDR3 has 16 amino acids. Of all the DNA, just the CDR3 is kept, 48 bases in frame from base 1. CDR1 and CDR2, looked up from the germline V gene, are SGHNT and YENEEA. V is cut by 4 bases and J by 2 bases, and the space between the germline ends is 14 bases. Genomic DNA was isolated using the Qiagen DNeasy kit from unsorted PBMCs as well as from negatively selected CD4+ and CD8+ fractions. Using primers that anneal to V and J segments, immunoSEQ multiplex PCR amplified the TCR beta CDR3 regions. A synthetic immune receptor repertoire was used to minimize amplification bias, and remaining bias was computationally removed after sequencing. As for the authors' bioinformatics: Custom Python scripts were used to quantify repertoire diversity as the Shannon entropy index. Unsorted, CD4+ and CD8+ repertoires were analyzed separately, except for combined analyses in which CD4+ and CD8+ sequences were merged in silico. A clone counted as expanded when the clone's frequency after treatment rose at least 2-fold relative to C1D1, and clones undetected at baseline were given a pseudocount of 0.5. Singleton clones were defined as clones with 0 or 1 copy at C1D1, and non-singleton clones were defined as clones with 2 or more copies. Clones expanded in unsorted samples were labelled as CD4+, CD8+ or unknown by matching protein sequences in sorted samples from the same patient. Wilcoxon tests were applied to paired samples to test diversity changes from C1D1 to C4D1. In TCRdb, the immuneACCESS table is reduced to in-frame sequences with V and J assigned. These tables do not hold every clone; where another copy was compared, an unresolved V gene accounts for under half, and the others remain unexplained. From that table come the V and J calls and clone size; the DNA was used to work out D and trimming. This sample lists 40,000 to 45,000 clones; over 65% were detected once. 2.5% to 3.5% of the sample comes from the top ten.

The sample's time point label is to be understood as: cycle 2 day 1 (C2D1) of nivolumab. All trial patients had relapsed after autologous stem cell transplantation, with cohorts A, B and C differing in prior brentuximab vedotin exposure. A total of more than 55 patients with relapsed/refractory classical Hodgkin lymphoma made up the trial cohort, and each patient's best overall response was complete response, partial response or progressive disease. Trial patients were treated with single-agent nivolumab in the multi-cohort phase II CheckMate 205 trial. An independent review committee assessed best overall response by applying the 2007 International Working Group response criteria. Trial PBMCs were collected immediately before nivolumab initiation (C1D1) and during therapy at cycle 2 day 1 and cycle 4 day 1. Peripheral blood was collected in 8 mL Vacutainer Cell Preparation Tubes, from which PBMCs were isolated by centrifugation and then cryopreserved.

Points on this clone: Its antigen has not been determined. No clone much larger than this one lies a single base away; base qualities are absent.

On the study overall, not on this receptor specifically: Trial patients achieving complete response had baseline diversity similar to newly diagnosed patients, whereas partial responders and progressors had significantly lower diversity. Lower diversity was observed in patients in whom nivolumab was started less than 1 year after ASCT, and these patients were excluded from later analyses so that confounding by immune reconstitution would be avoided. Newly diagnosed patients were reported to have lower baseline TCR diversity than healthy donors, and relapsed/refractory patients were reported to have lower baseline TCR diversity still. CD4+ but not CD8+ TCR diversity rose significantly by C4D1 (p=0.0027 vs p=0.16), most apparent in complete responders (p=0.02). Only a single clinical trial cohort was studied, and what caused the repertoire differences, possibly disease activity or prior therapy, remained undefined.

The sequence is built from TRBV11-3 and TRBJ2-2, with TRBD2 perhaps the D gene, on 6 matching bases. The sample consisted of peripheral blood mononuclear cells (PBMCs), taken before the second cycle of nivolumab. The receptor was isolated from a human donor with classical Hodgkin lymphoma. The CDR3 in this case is CASSSRDWTNTGELFF. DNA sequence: TGTGCCAGCAGCTCCCGGGACTGGACAAACACCGGGGAGCTGTTTTTT.